The clone carrying this T cell receptor (beta chain) has just one count. The data originate from a study of T cell responses to AZD1222 COVID-19 vaccine. This CDR3 spans 15 amino acids. The V end was cut by 7 bases, the J end by 1 base, with 14 bases between. Per the germline V gene, CDR1 is MNHEY and CDR2 is SVGAGI. Libraries were prepared by immunoSEQ multiplex PCR; TCRdb keeps only in-frame clonotypes and omits some of them. The table includes around 160,000 clones, approximately 85% detected once. The chain links TRBV6-5 to TRBJ1-5; weak D call: TRBD1 (6 bases). The sequencing here drew on peripheral blood, taken on day 0 of MenACWY control vaccination. The TCR sequence derives from an adult in good health. The DNA of the CDR3 is TGTGCCAGCAACACCGGGACACGGAGCAATCAGCCCCAGCATTTT. Translating it yields CASNTGTRSNQPQHF.